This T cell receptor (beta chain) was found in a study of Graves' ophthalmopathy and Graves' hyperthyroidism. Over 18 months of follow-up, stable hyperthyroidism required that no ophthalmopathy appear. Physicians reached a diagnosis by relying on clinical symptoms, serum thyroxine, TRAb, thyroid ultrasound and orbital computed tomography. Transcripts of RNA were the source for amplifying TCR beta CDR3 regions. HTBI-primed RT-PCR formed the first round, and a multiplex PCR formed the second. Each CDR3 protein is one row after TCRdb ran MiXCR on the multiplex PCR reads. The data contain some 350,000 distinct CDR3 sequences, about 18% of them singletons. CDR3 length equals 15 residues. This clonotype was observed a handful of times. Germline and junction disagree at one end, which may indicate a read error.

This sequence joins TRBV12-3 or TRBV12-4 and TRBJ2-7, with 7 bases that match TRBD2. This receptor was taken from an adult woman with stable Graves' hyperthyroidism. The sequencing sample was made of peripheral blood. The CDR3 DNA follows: TGCGCCAGCAGTTTCCGCGGGGGACGGTACTACGAGCAGTACTTC. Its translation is CASSFRGGRYYEQYF.